The 27 T cell receptor beta chains below come from one sample, sequenced in a study of blood T cell repertoires in COVID-19. The repertoire was sequenced with immunoSEQ multiplex PCR; TCRdb's copy has only in-frame clones and lacks some. The sample records 34,000 or so clones, 70% to 80% being singletons. Sequenced material: peripheral blood. Every receptor here comes from an elderly man with acute or convalescent COVID-19.

The chain joins TRBV7-9 to TRBJ2-6; possible D gene TRBD1, 6 bases. The CDR3 has 18 amino acids. Germline CDR1 reads SEHNR; CDR2 reads FQNEAQ (reference sequence). The V gene lost 5 bases and the J gene lost 2 bases, with 19 bases spanning the gap. Here the CDR3 reads CASSRAQGRGPGANVLTF. The CDR3 DNA sequence: TGTGCCAGCAGCCGAGCTCAGGGGCGAGGGCCTGGGGCCAACGTCCTGACTTTC.

The rearrangement links TRBV3-1 (or the pseudogene TRBV3-2) to TRBJ1-2; perhaps TRBD1 as D (5 bases). V was cut by 6 bases and J by 2 bases, with 16 bases left in between. The CDR3 spans 15 residues. Germline CDR1 reads LGHDT; CDR2 reads YNNKEL (reference sequence). CDR3 coding DNA: TGTGCCAGCAGTAGAAGCGGGGGTCGAAACTATGGCTACACCTTC. Its protein is CASSRSGGRNYGYTF.

This clone was detected only once. The genes are TRBV11-1 and TRBJ1-6; maybe TRBD1 (6 bases). This CDR3 region has 16 residues. V dropped 0 bases and J dropped 7 bases, with 13 bases sitting between them. Germline V gene lookup returns CDR1 SGHAT and CDR2 FQDESV (reference sequence). The CDR3 reads CASSLAGRGKNSPLHF. CDR3 in DNA: TGTGCCAGCAGCTTAGCCGGGAGGGGGAAAAATTCACCCCTCCACTTT.

The chain uses TRBV5-4 and TRBJ2-7; D uncertain. In germline, CDR1 is SGHNT, CDR2 YYREEE (reference sequence). The CDR3 sequence is 15 residues long. The V and J ends lost 4 bases and 0 bases respectively, with 14 bases between them. DNA of the CDR3: TGTGCCAGCAGCCTCCGGGTCCTAACCTCCTACGAGCAGTACTTC. It encodes CASSLRVLTSYEQYF.

The CDR3 nucleotides are TGCAGTGCCCATTTCGGGGTTACGCAGTATTTT. Translating it yields CSAHFGVTQYF. The J gene is TRBJ2-3, the V gene TRBV20-1, with a tentative D call TRBD2 (5 bases). CDR3 length: 11 residues. Looked up from germline, CDR1 is DFQATT and CDR2 is SNEGSKA (reference sequence). Trimming cost V 6 bases and J 8 bases, with 12 bases left between them.

This chain links TRBV9 with TRBJ1-1; D unresolved. The CDR3 loop spans 13 amino acids. Germline CDR1 reads SGDLS; CDR2 reads YYNGEE. Trimming stripped 6 bases from V and 3 bases from J, with 12 bases between. In nucleotides, the CDR3 is TGTGCCAGCACCCCCATCTACCACACTGAAGCTTTCTTT. This translates into CASTPIYHTEAFF.

The chain couples TRBV11-2 to TRBJ2-7; 12 nucleotides align to TRBD2. The CDR3 length is 17 residues. V was clipped by 6 bases and J by 6 bases; unmatched bases: 15. Germline V gene lookup returns CDR1 SGHAT and CDR2 FQNNGV. This CDR3 reads CASRQRGKLAGGREQYF. The CDR3 DNA sequence: TGTGCCAGCAGACAGAGGGGGAAACTAGCGGGAGGCCGCGAGCAGTACTTC.

A single count supports this clone. This chain connects TRBV5-1 to TRBJ1-6; D ambiguous. V was pared by 2 bases and J by 8 bases, with 8 bases between. Germline V CDR1 and CDR2: SGHRS, YFSETQ. The length of the CDR3 is 13 residues. This CDR3 reads CASSFPRDSPLHF. The CDR3 nucleotides are TGCGCCAGCAGCTTCCCGAGGGATTCACCCCTCCACTTT.

This clone has just one count. The chain links TRBV5-1 to TRBJ2-7, with a weak D call TRBD1 (6 bases). This CDR3 has 16 residues. The V gene lost 4 bases and the J gene lost 2 bases, with 19 bases spanning the gap. CDR1 and CDR2 from the germline V gene are SGHRS and YFSETQ. The CDR3 nucleotides read TGCGCCAGCAGCCAAGAACCCACAGGGAGCGCCTACGAGCAGTACTTC. Translating gives CASSQEPTGSAYEQYF.

The chain recombines TRBV12-3 or TRBV12-4 with TRBJ1-2, with D perhaps matching TRBD1 (6 bases). The CDR3 length is 13 residues. Trimming pared 2 bases from V and 6 bases from J, leaving 10 bases between. The CDR3 coding sequence is TGTGCCAGCAGTTTACGAGGGGGTGATGGCTACACCTTC. Encoded protein: CASSLRGGDGYTF.

The chain couples TRBV2 to TRBJ2-5, with 9 bases lining up with TRBD2. Trimming at V came to 6 bases and at J to 4 bases, leaving 0 bases not matched to a gene. The germline CDR1 and CDR2 sequences are SNHLY and FYNNEI. The CDR3 is 12 residues long. CDR3 nucleotide sequence: TGTGCCAGCAGACTAGCGGGAGAGACCCAGTACTTC. Translating it yields CASRLAGETQYF.

This chain joins TRBV18 and TRBJ2-7; maybe TRBD1 (5 bases). V was cut by 2 bases and J by 2 bases, with 16 bases left in between. Germline CDR1 and CDR2: KGHSH and LQKENI. This CDR3 is 16 amino acids long. The CDR3 is CASSPGARGAPYEQYF. The DNA of the CDR3 is TGTGCCAGCTCACCAGGGGCGCGTGGGGCCCCCTACGAGCAGTACTTC.

The chain has TRBV7-8 and TRBJ2-1, with 11 bases matching TRBD1. This CDR3 has 16 amino acids. V shed 5 bases and J 8 bases; nucleotides not matched to a gene: 11. The germline V gene has CDR1 SGHVS and CDR2 FQNEAQ. The CDR3 spells CASSLRDRGFLYEQFF. Here the CDR3 DNA reads TGTGCCAGCAGCCTCCGGGACAGGGGGTTCTTGTATGAGCAGTTCTTC. The variable domain in full, completed from reference TRBV7-8 and TRBJ2-1, reads GAGVSQSPRYKVAKRGQDVALRCDPISGHVSLFWYQQALGQGPEFLTYFQNEAQLDKSGLPSDRFFAERPEGSVSTLKIQRTQQEDSAVYLCASSLRDRGFLYEQFFGPGTRLTVL.

This clone was counted once. The CDR3 loop reads CASSFFSTGELFF. CDR3 nucleotides: TGTGCCAGCAGCTTCTTTTCGACCGGGGAGCTGTTTTTT. This rearrangement joins TRBV7-9 to TRBJ2-2; no clear D gene. The CDR3 loop spans 13 amino acids. Germline V gene lookup returns CDR1 SEHNR and CDR2 FQNEAQ (reference sequence). Trimming took 3 bases from V and 5 from J, leaving 7 bases between them.

This rearrangement joins TRBV7-9 to TRBJ2-5; D gene unclear. CDR1 and CDR2 from the germline V gene are SEHNR and FQNEAQ (reference sequence). Trimming cost V 3 bases and J 1 base, with 6 bases left between them. The CDR3 runs to 13 residues. The CDR3 region is CASSFVSQETQYF. The CDR3 DNA follows: TGTGCCAGCAGCTTTGTATCCCAAGAGACCCAGTACTTC.

This clone ranks as medium-sized. The J gene is TRBJ2-4, the V gene TRBV7-9; TRBD2 matches 13 bases. V was pared by 5 bases and J by 0 bases, with 4 bases of the junction left unmatched. Germline V CDR1 and CDR2: SEHNR, FQNEAQ (reference sequence). This CDR3 has 17 amino acids. DNA of the CDR3: TGTGCCAGCAGCCCGGGACTAGCGGGGATAGCCAAAAACATTCAGTACTTC. Translated: CASSPGLAGIAKNIQYF.

The J gene is TRBJ1-2, the V gene TRBV6-5, with a weak D call TRBD1 (6 bases). V was shortened by 5 bases and J by 4 bases, with 11 bases between the two germline ends. CDR1 and CDR2 from the germline V gene are MNHEY and SVGAGI. The CDR3 totals 13 residues. The CDR3 region is CASSRDRIYGYTF. Written as DNA, the CDR3 is TGTGCCAGCAGTCGAGACAGGATCTATGGCTACACCTTC.

This chain joins TRBV6-5 and TRBJ2-3; D gene uncertain. Germline V gene lookup returns CDR1 MNHEY and CDR2 SVGAGI. V gave up 6 bases and J gave up 0 bases, with 7 bases separating them. This CDR3 has 13 residues. The CDR3 region is CASSRLSTDTQYF. The CDR3 coding sequence is TGTGCCAGCAGCAGGCTGAGCACAGATACGCAGTATTTT.

The V and J genes are TRBV5-1 and TRBJ2-7, with D maybe TRBD2 (5 bases). Trimming removed 4 bases at V and 3 bases at J, with 8 bases between. CDR3 length: 12 amino acids. Germline V gene data show CDR1 as SGHRS and CDR2 as YFSETQ. CDR3: CASSGTSYEQYF. The CDR3 nucleotides are TGCGCCAGCAGCGGAACTAGCTACGAGCAGTACTTC.

V is TRBV28 and J is TRBJ2-1; no clear D. The V end was cut by 6 bases, the J end by 0 bases, with 27 bases between. Germline assignment: CDR1 MDHEN and CDR2 SYDVKM. The CDR3 totals 20 residues. This CDR3 reads CASSPSDWAPRLSSYNEQFF. In DNA form, the CDR3 reads TGTGCCAGCAGCCCCTCGGATTGGGCACCGCGCCTAAGCTCCTACAATGAGCAGTTCTTC.

The V and J genes are TRBV11-2 and TRBJ2-3, with D unresolved. Deletions cut 5 bases from V and 1 base from J, with 10 bases between. CDR3 length: 14 amino acids. The germline CDR1 and CDR2 sequences are SGHAT and FQNNGV. In nucleotides, the CDR3 is TGTGCCAGCAGCGAGCTGCTGGGCACAGATACGCAGTATTTT. This gives the protein CASSELLGTDTQYF. The full variable domain, with the rest looked up from reference TRBV11-2 and TRBJ2-3, is EAGVAQSPRYKIIEKRQSVAFWCNPISGHATLYWYQQILGQGPKLLIQFQNNGVVDDSQLPKDRFSAERLKGVDSTLKIQPAKLEDSAVYLCASSELLGTDTQYFGPGTRLTVL.

This clone was picked up a small number of times. This rearrangement joins TRBV4-1 to TRBJ1-5; TRBD1 agrees at 7 bases. CDR3 length: 14 amino acids. Germline trimming cut 4 bases from V and 4 bases from J; bases unmatched to any gene: 4. Germline V gene data show CDR1 as MGHRA and CDR2 as YSYEKL. In DNA form, the CDR3 reads TGCGCCAGCAGCCTCGGGACAGCTAATCAGCCCCAGCATTTT. Its protein product is CASSLGTANQPQHF.

The V and J genes are TRBV7-2 and TRBJ2-6; D unresolved. This CDR3 spans 14 amino acids. From germline, CDR1 is SGHTA and CDR2 FQGNSA. The ends were cut back, 5 bases at V and 4 bases at J, with 9 bases in the middle. CDR3 bases: TGTGCCAGCAGCCCCTTGGCCGGGGCCAACGTCCTGACTTTC. Residues: CASSPLAGANVLTF. Drawing the rest from reference TRBV7-2 and TRBJ2-6, the complete variable domain is GAGVSQSPSNKVTEKGKDVELRCDPISGHTALYWYRQSLGQGLEFLIYFQGNSAPDKSGLPSDRFSAERTGGSVSTLTIQRTQQEDSAVYLCASSPLAGANVLTFGAGSRLTVL.

This rearrangement joins TRBV2 to TRBJ1-5, with D possibly TRBD1 on 5 matching bases. Per germline, CDR1 SNHLY and CDR2 FYNNEI. The CDR3 is made up of 14 amino acids. Trimming took off 5 bases at V and 5 bases at J, with 13 bases between the two ends. The CDR3 region is CASSWAGGDQPQHF. In DNA, the CDR3 is TGTGCCAGCAGTTGGGCTGGGGGGGATCAGCCCCAGCATTTT.

The rearrangement uses TRBV4-3 and TRBJ2-7, with a weak D call TRBD2 (6 bases). The CDR3 contains 13 residues. Trimming took off 3 bases at V and 5 bases at J, with 11 bases between the two ends. Germline-derived CDR1 and CDR2 are LGHNA and YSLEER. CDR3 sequence: CASSQRRVDEQYF. The DNA for the CDR3 is TGCGCCAGCAGCCAGAGGAGGGTCGACGAGCAGTACTTC.

In its sample, this clone was seen a few times. The chain has TRBV19 and TRBJ1-5; no clear D gene. CDR3 size: 12 residues. Germline V gene lookup returns CDR1 LNHDA and CDR2 SQIVND (reference sequence). Trimming left V 4 bases short and J 5 bases short, with 6 bases between. The CDR3 spells CASSRRDQPQHF. DNA for the CDR3: TGTGCCAGTAGTAGGCGGGATCAGCCCCAGCATTTT.

The V gene is TRBV7-6, the J gene TRBJ1-3; TRBD1 matches 8 bases. Germline lookup yields CDR1 SGHVS and CDR2 FNYEAQ. V trimming: 5 bases; J trimming: 2 bases; junction bases outside the gene matches: 8. CDR3 length: 16 residues. The CDR3 here is CASSPRPDRAGNTIYF. The CDR3 DNA reads as TGTGCCAGCAGCCCTAGGCCGGACAGGGCTGGAAACACCATATATTTT.